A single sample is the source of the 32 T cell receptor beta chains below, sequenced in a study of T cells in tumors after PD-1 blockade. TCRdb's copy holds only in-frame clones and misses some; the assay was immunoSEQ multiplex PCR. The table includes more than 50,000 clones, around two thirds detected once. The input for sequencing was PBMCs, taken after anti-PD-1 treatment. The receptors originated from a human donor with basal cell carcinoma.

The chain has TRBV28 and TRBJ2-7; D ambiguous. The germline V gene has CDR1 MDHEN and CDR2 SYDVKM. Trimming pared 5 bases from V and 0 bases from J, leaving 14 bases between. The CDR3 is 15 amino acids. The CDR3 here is CASSHGDRSSYEQYF. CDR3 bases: TGTGCCAGCAGTCATGGGGATCGTAGCTCCTACGAGCAGTACTTC. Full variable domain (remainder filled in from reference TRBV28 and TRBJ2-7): DVKVTQSSRYLVKRTGEKVFLECVQDMDHENMFWYRQDPGLGLRLIYFSYDVKMKEKGDIPEGYSVSREKKERFSLILESASTNQTSMYLCASSHGDRSSYEQYFGPGTRLTVT.

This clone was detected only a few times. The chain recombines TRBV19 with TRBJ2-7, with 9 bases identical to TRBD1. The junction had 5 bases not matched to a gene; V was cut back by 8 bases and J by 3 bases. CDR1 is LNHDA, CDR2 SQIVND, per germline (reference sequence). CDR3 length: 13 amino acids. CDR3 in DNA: TGTGCCAGTGCACCGGGACAGGGCTACGAGCAGTACTTC. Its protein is CASAPGQGYEQYF.

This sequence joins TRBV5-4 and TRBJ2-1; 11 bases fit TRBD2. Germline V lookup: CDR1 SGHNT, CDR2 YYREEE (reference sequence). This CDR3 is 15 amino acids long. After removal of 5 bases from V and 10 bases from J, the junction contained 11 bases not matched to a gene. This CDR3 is CASSVTSGEAPEQFF. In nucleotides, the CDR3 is TGTGCCAGCAGTGTGACTAGCGGGGAAGCACCGGAGCAGTTCTTC.

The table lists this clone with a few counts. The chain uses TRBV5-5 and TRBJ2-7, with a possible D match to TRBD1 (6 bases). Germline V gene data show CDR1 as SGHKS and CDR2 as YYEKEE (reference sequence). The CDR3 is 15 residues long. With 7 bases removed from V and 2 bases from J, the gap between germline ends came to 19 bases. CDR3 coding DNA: TGTGCCAGCCAGCTTGGGGGCCAGCACGCCTACGAGCAGTACTTC. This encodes CASQLGGQHAYEQYF.

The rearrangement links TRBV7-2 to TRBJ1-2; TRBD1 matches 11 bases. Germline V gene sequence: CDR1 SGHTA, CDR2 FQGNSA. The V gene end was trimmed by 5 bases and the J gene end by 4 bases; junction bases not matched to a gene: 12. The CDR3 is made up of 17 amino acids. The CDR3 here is CASSPRTGGRSGYGYTF. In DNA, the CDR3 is TGTGCCAGCAGCCCCCGGACAGGGGGCCGGAGCGGCTATGGCTACACCTTC.

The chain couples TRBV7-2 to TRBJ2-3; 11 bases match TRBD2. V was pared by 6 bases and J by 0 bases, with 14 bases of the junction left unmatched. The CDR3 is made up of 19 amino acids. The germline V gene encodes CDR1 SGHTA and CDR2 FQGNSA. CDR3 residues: CASSFRLLAGVTSTDTQYF. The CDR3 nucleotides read TGTGCCAGCAGTTTCCGGTTACTAGCGGGGGTAACTAGCACAGATACGCAGTATTTT.

The CDR3 sequence is CASSLEYGQGYNEQFF. The CDR3 DNA follows: TGTGCCAGCAGCTTGGAATACGGACAGGGCTACAATGAGCAGTTCTTC. The rearrangement uses TRBV5-8 and TRBJ2-1; TRBD1 aligns across 8 bases. Germline V CDR1 and CDR2: SGHTS, YDEGEE. The CDR3 runs to 16 residues. J lost 3 bases, V lost 0 bases, and 5 bases had no gene match.

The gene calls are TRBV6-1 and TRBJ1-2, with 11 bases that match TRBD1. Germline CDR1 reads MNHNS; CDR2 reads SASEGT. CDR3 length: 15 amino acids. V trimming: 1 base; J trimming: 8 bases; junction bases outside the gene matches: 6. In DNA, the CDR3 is TGTGCCAGCAGTGAAGGGACAGGGGGCAGGAAAGGCTACACCTTC. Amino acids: CASSEGTGGRKGYTF.

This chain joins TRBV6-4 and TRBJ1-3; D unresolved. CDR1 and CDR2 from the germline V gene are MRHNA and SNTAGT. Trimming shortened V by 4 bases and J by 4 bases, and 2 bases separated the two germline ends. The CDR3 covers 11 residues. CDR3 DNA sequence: TGTGCCAGCAGTGCGGGAAACACCATATATTTT. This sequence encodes CASSAGNTIYF.

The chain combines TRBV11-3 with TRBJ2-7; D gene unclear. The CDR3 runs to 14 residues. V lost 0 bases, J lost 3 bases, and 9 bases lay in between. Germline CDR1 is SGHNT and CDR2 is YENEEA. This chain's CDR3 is CASSLEWWDYEQYF. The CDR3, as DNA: TGTGCCAGCAGCTTAGAGTGGTGGGACTACGAGCAGTACTTC.

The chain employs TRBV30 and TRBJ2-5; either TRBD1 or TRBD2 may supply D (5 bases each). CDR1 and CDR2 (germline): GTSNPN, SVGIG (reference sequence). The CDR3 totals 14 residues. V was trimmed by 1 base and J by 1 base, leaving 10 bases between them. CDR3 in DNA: TGTGCCTGGAGTGAACCTGGGGGCCAAGAGACCCAGTACTTC. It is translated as CAWSEPGGQETQYF.

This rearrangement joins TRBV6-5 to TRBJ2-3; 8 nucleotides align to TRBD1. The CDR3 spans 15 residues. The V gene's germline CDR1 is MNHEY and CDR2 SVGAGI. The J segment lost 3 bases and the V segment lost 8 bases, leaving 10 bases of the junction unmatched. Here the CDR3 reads CASYQGALGTDTQYF. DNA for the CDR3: TGTGCCAGCTACCAGGGGGCGCTGGGGACAGATACGCAGTATTTT.

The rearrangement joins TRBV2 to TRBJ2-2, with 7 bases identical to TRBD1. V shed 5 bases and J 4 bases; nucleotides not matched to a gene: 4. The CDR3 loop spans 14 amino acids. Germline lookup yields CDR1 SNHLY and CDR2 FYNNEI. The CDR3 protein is CASSRDSPTGELFF. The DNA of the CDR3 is TGTGCCAGCAGTAGGGACAGTCCCACCGGGGAGCTGTTTTTT.

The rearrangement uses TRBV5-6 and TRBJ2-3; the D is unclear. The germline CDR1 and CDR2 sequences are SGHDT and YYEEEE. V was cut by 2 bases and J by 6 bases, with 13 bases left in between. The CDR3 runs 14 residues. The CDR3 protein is CASSFGIGFDTQYF. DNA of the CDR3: TGTGCCAGCAGCTTTGGGATAGGATTCGATACGCAGTATTTT. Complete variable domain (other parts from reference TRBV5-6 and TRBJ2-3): DAGVTQSPTHLIKTRGQQVTLRCSPKSGHDTVSWYQQALGQGPQFIFQYYEEEERQRGNFPDRFSGHQFPNYSSELNVNALLLGDSALYLCASSFGIGFDTQYFGPGTRLTVL.

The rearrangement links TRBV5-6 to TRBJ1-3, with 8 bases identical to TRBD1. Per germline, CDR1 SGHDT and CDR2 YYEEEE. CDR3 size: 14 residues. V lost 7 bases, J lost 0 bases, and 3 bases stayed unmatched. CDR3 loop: CASGDRHSGNTIYF. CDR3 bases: TGTGCCAGCGGGGACAGGCACTCTGGAAACACCATATATTTT. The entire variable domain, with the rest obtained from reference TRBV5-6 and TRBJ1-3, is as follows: DAGVTQSPTHLIKTRGQQVTLRCSPKSGHDTVSWYQQALGQGPQFIFQYYEEEERQRGNFPDRFSGHQFPNYSSELNVNALLLGDSALYLCASGDRHSGNTIYFGEGSWLTVV.

The CDR3: CASNLGTVGEKLFF. The CDR3 DNA sequence: TGTGCCAGTAATCTGGGGACAGTCGGTGAAAAACTGTTTTTT. The J gene is TRBJ1-4, the V gene TRBV19, with 7 bases aligning to TRBD1. The germline CDR1 and CDR2 sequences are LNHDA and SQIVND (reference sequence). V shed 7 bases and J 7 bases; nucleotides not matched to a gene: 9. The CDR3 totals 14 residues.

The CDR3 bases are TGTGCCAGCAGCCCAGACAGGGGGAGGTATGGCTACACCTTC. Translated: CASSPDRGRYGYTF. The V gene is TRBV6-5, the J gene TRBJ1-2; TRBD1 agrees at 9 bases. V shed 6 bases, J shed 5 bases, and the junction held 7 bases outside the gene matches. Germline V lookup: CDR1 MNHEY, CDR2 SVGAGI. There are 14 residues in the CDR3.

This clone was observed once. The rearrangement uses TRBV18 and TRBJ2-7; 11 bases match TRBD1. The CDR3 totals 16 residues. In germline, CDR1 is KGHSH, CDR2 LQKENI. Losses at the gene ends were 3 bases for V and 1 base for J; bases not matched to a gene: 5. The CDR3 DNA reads TGTGCCAGCTCACCTGTAGGACAGGGGGCTTCCTACGAGCAGTACTTC. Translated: CASSPVGQGASYEQYF.

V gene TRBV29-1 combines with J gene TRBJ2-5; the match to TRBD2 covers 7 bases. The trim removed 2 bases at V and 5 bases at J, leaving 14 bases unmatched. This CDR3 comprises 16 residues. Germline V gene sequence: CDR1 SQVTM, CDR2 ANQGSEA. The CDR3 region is CSVETGRRGARETQYF. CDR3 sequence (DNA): TGCAGCGTTGAAACCGGGAGGCGCGGGGCTAGGGAGACCCAGTACTTC.

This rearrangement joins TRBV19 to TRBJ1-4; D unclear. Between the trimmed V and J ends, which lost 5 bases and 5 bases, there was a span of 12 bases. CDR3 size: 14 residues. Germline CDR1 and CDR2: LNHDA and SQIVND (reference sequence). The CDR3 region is CASSLLPENEKLFF. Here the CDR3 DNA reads TGTGCCAGTAGTTTGTTACCAGAGAATGAAAAACTGTTTTTT. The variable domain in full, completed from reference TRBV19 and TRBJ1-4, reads DGGITQSPKYLFRKEGQNVTLSCEQNLNHDAMYWYRQDPGQGLRLIYYSQIVNDFQKGDIAEGYSVSREKKESFPLTVTSAQKNPTAFYLCASSLLPENEKLFFGSGTQLSVL.

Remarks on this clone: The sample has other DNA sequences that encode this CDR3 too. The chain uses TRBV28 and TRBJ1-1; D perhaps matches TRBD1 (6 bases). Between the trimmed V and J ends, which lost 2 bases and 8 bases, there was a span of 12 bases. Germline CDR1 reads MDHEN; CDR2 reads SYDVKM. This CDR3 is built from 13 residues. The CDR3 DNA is TGTGCCAGCAGTTTACTGGACAGTAAAGAAGCTTTCTTT. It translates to CASSLLDSKEAFF. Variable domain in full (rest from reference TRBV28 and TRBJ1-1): DVKVTQSSRYLVKRTGEKVFLECVQDMDHENMFWYRQDPGLGLRLIYFSYDVKMKEKGDIPEGYSVSREKKERFSLILESASTNQTSMYLCASSLLDSKEAFFGQGTRLTVV.

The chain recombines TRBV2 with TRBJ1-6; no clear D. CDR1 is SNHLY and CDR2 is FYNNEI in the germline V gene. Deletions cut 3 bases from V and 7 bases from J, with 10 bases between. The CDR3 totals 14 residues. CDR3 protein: CASSETDRNSPLHF. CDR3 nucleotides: TGTGCCAGCAGTGAGACGGATCGAAATTCACCCCTCCACTTT.

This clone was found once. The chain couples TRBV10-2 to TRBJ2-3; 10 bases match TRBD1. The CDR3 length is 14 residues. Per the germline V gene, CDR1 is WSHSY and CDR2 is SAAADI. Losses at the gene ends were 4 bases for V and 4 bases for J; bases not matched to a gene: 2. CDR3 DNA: TGCGCCAGCAGTGGACAGGGGGCCTCAGATACGCAGTATTTT. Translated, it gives CASSGQGASDTQYF.

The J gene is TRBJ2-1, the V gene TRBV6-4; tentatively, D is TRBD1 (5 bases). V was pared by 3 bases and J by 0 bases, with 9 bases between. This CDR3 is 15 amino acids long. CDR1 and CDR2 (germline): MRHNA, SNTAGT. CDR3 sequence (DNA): TGTGCCAGCAGTGATTCAGGGTACTCCTACAATGAGCAGTTCTTC. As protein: CASSDSGYSYNEQFF.

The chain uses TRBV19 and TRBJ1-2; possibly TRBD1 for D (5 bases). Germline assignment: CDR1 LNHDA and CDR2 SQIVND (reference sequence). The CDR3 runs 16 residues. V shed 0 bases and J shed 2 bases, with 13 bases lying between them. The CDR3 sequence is CASSIDQAGRNYGYTF. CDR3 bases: TGTGCCAGTAGTATAGATCAGGCGGGACGGAACTATGGCTACACCTTC. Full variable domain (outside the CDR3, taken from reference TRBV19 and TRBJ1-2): DGGITQSPKYLFRKEGQNVTLSCEQNLNHDAMYWYRQDPGQGLRLIYYSQIVNDFQKGDIAEGYSVSREKKESFPLTVTSAQKNPTAFYLCASSIDQAGRNYGYTFGSGTRLTVV.

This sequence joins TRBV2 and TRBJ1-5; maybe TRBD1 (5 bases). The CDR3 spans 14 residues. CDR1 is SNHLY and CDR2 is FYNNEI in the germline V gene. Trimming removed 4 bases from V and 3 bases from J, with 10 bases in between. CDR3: CASSGVRDNQPQHF. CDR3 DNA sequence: TGTGCCAGCAGTGGAGTCAGGGACAATCAGCCCCAGCATTTT. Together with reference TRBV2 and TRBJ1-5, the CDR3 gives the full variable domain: EPEVTQTPSHQVTQMGQEVILRCVPISNHLYFYWYRQILGQKVEFLVSFYNNEISEKSEIFDDQFSVERPDGSNFTLKIRSTKLEDSAMYFCASSGVRDNQPQHFGDGTRLSIL.

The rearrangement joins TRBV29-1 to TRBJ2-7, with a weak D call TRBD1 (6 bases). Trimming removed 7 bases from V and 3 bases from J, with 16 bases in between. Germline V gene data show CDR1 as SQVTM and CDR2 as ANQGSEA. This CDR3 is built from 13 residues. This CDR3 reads CSDGTLSFYEQYF. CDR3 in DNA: TGCAGCGACGGGACATTGAGTTTCTACGAGCAGTACTTC.

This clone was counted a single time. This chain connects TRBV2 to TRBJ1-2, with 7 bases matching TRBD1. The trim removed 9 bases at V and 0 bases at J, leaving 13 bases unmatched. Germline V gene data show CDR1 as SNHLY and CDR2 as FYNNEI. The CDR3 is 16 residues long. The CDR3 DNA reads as TGTGCCAGTTCAGAAAGGACAGGCAACTCTAACTATGGCTACACCTTC. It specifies CASSERTGNSNYGYTF.

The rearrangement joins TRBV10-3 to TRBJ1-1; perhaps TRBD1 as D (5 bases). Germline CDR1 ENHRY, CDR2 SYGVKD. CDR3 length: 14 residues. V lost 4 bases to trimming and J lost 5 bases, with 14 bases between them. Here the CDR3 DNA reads TGTGCCATCAGTGTGGGGTCGGGGGATACTGAAGCTTTCTTT. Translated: CAISVGSGDTEAFF.

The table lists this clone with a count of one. This CDR3 reads CASSLDRNYGYTF. The CDR3 region has the DNA TGTGCCAGCAGCTTGGACAGGAACTATGGCTACACCTTC. The chain uses TRBV5-5 and TRBJ1-2; D may be TRBD1 (5 bases). The V end was cut by 0 bases, the J end by 2 bases, with 5 bases between. Germline-derived CDR1 and CDR2 are SGHKS and YYEKEE (reference sequence). This CDR3 comprises 13 residues.

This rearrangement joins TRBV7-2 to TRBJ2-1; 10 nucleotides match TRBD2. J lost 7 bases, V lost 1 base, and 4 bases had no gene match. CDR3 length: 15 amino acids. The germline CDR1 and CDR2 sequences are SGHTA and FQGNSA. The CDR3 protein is CASSLDSGGWNEQFF. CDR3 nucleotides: TGTGCCAGCAGCTTAGATAGCGGGGGGTGGAATGAGCAGTTCTTC.

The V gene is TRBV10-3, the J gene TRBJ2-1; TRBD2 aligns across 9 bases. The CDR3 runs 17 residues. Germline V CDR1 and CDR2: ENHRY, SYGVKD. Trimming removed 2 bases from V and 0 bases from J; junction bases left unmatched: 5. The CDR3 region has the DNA TGTGCCATCAGTGAGCCTAGCGGGGCGAGCTCCTACAATGAGCAGTTCTTC. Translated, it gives CAISEPSGASSYNEQFF.